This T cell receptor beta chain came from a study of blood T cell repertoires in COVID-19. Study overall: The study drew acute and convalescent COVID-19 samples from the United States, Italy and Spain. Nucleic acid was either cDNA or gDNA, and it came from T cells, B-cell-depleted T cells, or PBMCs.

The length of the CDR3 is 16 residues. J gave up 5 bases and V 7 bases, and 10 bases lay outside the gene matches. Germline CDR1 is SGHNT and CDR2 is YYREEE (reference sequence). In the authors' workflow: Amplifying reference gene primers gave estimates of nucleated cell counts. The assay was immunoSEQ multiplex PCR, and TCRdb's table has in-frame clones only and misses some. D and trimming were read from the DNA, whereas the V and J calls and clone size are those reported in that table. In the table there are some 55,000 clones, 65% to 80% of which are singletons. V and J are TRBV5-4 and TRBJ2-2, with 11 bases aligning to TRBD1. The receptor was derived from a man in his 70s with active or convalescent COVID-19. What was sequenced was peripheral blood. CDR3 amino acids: CASSTPGQGETGELFF. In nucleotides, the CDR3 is TGTGCCAGCTCTACCCCGGGACAGGGGGAAACCGGGGAGCTGTTTTTT.